The TCR beta chain described here comes from a study of response to subunit inactivated influenza vaccine. Germline V gene sequence: CDR1 SGHRS, CDR2 YFSETQ. The CDR3 spans 14 residues. Trimming at V came to 7 bases and at J to 3 bases, leaving 6 bases not matched to a gene. TCRdb called the RT-PCR reads again in MiXCR, with one record for every CDR3 protein. The profile shows hundreds of thousands of distinct CDR3 sequences, around 14% of them singletons. This clonotype turned up a few times. The sample consisted of PBMCs from blood, taken about 12 days after vaccination. The rearrangement links TRBV5-1 to TRBJ2-2, with 7 bases lining up with TRBD2. This TCR was sampled from a man aged 50-60 years who received an inactivated influenza vaccine. CDR3 residues: CASRWGGDTGELFF. DNA for the CDR3: TGCGCCAGCCGTTGGGGGGGAGACACCGGGGAGCTGTTTTTT.